This T cell receptor beta chain emerged from a study of OX40 agonist ivuxolimab in advanced cancers. Looking at the study overall: The costimulatory receptor OX40 (CD134) was targeted by ivuxolimab, a fully human IgG2 agonistic monoclonal antibody. The point of sequencing TCRbeta in the periphery was to test whether ivuxolimab changed TCR sequence diversity and drove clonal T-cell expansion. Intravenous ivuxolimab was administered to patients every 2 weeks at six dose levels: 0.01, 0.1, 0.3, 1.5, 3 and 10 mg/kg. Partial responses were achieved by three dose-escalation patients, of whom one had hepatocellular carcinoma and two had cutaneous melanoma. Prior anti-PD-1, anti-PD-L1 or anti-CTLA-4 therapy was permitted, and 30% to 50% of dose-escalation patients had received checkpoint inhibitors. The paper describes the monotherapy dose-escalation part (N = 52 patients) of the phase I trial of ivuxolimab. In the dose-escalation cohort, over 65% of patients were male, and the mean age was approximately 60 years, with a range of roughly 23 to 85. Of the roughly 53 patients in dose escalation, about 20 had hepatocellular carcinoma, some 15 had melanoma, 9 had renal cell carcinoma and 9 had head and neck cancer.

Its CDR3 holds 15 amino acids, cysteine through phenylalanine. The entry retains the CDR3 DNA only, 45 bases that are in frame from base 1. Trimming leaves V shorter by 1 base and J shorter by 3 bases, with the junction holding 1 base beyond the gene matches. CDR1 is given as MDHEN and CDR2 as SYDVKM, both from the germline V gene. General findings and caveats noted by the study authors: In the 0.1-3.0 mg/kg groups, partial responders had among the lowest normalized peripheral clonal expansion, particularly in CD8+ T cells. Which antigens the clonally expanded peripheral T cells were specific for was not determined. On average, CD8+ T cells showed more expanded clones than CD4+ T cells after ivuxolimab. Low levels of normalized T-cell clonal expansion were also seen in some nonresponding patients. At doses of 0.1 to 3.0 mg/kg, clonal expansion of both CD4+ and CD8+ blood T cells was observed from baseline to week 6.

Patients with a history of autoimmune disease or receiving systemic immunosuppression were excluded from the trial. Peripheral blood for TCR sequencing was drawn from every dose cohort at baseline, at cycle 4 day 1 and at cycle 7 day 1. The samples were taken from a phase I, first-in-human, multicenter, open-label dose-escalation trial of ivuxolimab. Adults with locally advanced or metastatic head and neck squamous cell, hepatocellular, melanoma or renal cell carcinoma were enrolled in the trial. CD4+ and CD8+ T cells were sorted separately from peripheral blood before TCR sequencing. For sequencing of the TCRbeta CDR3 region, genomic DNA was extracted from the sorted cells. The immunoSEQ Assay was used to sequence the TCRbeta CDR3 regions. The table was pulled from immuneACCESS by TCRdb, which kept in-frame rearrangements only. Such tables lose some clones; where checked, under half of the loss comes from unresolved V genes, and the rest has no known cause. Counted in this sample were tens of thousands of clones; roughly 87% of them appeared once. Less than 30% of the sample goes to the ten largest clones.

Note on this clone: Its cognate antigen has yet to be identified. No base quality information exists; no much larger clone differs at one position.

This receptor was obtained from an adult with an advanced solid tumor such as melanoma, head and neck, liver or kidney cancer. The specimen comprised CD4+ or CD8+ T cells sorted from blood, sampled in a trial of the OX40 agonist ivuxolimab. The chain employs TRBV28 and TRBJ2-7; TRBD2 aligns with 12 central bases. The CDR3 has the sequence CASSLSLAGGYEQYF. The DNA sequence is TGTGCCAGCAGTTTATCACTAGCGGGGGGCTACGAGCAGTACTTC.